The present T cell receptor beta chain was sequenced within a study of blood T cell repertoires in COVID-19. Some clones are missing from TCRdb's copy, which holds only in-frame ones; the method was immunoSEQ multiplex PCR. The table shows around 200,000 clones, with around 84% occurring only once. The CDR3 totals 14 residues. Germline CDR1 reads WSHSY; CDR2 reads SAAADI. The ends lost 7 bases at V and 2 bases at J; junction bases unmatched: 3. The sequenced material came from peripheral blood. The source of this sequence is a woman aged 70-85 years with COVID-19, enrolled during active disease. V is TRBV10-2 and J is TRBJ2-2; 8 bases agree with TRBD2. DNA of the CDR3: TGCGCCAGCATAGCGGGGCGAAACACCGGGGAGCTGTTTTTT. Amino acids: CASIAGRNTGELFF.